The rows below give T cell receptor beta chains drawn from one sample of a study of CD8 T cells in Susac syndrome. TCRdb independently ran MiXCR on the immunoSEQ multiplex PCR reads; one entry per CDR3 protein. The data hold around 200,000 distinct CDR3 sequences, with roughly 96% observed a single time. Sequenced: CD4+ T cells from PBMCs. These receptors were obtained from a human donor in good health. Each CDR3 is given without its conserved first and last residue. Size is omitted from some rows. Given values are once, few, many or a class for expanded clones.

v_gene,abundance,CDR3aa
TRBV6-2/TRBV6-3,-,ASAKWTSPLH
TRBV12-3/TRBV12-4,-,ASSQSRDRGVQPQH
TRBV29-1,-,SVDRRAEKAF
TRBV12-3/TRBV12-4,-,ASSLTSGSSYNEQF
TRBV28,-,ASTKDRINEQF
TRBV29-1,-,SVEDAYSSYNEQF
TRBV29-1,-,SVAQGGGHTEAF
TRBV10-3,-,ATGDRGHQETQY
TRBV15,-,ATSRDRRSRGTEAF
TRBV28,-,ASSFLSRTEHNEQF
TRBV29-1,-,SVEGHRGPGELF
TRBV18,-,ASSLAPPGNTEAF
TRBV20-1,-,SARDDVQGVRSGGYT
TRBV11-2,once,ASSLVREFTEAF
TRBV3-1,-,ASSQVQGTGYT